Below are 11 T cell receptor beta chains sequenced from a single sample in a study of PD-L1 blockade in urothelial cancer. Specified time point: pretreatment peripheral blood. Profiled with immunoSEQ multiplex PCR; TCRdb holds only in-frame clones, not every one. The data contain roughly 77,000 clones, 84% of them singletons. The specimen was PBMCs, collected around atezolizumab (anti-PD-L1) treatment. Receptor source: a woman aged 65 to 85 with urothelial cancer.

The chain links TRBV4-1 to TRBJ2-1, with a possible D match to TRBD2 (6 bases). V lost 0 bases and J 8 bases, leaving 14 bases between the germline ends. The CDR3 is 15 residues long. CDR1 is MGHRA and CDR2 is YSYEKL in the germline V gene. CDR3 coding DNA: TGCGCCAGCAGCCAAGACCGGGACTTCCCTGATGAGCAGTTCTTC. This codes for CASSQDRDFPDEQFF.

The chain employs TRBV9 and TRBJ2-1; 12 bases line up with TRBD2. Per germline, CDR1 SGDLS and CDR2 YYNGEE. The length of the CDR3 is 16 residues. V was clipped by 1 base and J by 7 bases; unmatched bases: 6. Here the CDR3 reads CASSVQLAGGRNEQFF. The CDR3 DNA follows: TGTGCCAGCAGCGTACAGCTAGCGGGGGGGCGTAATGAGCAGTTCTTC.

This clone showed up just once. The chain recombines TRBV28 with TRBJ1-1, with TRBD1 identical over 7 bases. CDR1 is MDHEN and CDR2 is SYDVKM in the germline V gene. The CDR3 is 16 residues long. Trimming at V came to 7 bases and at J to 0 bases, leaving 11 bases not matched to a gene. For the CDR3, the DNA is TGTGCCAGCAATGAGGGACAGCTTAGCATGAACACTGAAGCTTTCTTT. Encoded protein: CASNEGQLSMNTEAFF.

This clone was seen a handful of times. The CDR3 sequence is CASRSGQGAAGNSPLHF. DNA of the CDR3: TGCGCCAGCAGGAGTGGACAGGGGGCAGCGGGGAATTCACCCCTCCACTTT. The gene calls are TRBV10-2 and TRBJ1-6; 11 bases agree with TRBD1. The CDR3 covers 17 residues. Germline CDR1 is WSHSY and CDR2 is SAAADI. The V gene end was trimmed by 6 bases and the J gene end by 7 bases; junction bases not matched to a gene: 11.

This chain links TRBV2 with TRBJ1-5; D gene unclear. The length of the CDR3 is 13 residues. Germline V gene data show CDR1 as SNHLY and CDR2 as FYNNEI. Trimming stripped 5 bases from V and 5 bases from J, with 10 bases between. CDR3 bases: TGTGCCAGCAGTTTTTATTTAGATCAGCCCCAGCATTTT. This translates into CASSFYLDQPQHF.

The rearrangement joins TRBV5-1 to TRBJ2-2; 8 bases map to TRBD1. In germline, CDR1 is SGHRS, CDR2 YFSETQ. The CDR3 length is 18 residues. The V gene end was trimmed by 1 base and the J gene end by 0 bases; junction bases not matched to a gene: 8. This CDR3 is CASSLYGTGDTNTGELFF. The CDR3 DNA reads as TGCGCCAGCAGCTTGTACGGGACAGGAGACACGAACACCGGGGAGCTGTTTTTT.

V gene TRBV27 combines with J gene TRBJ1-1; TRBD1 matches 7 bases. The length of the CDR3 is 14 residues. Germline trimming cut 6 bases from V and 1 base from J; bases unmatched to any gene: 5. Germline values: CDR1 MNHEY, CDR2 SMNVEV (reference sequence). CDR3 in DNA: TGTGCCAGCAGCAAGGGACAGCCGAACACTGAAGCTTTCTTT. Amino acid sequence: CASSKGQPNTEAFF.

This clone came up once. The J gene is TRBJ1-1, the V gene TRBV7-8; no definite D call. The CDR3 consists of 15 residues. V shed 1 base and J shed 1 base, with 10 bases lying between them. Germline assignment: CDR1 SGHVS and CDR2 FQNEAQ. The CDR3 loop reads CASSLVWAPNTEAFF. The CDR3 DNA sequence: TGTGCCAGCAGCTTAGTTTGGGCACCGAACACTGAAGCTTTCTTT.

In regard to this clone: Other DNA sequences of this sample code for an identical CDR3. CDR3 DNA: TGTGCCAGCAGCTTAGGGGGACAGATGAACACTGAAGCTTTCTTT. As protein: CASSLGGQMNTEAFF. The chain uses TRBV7-2 and TRBJ1-1; TRBD1 matches at 7 bases. Germline-derived CDR1 and CDR2 are SGHTA and FQGNSA. The CDR3 has 15 residues. V trimming: 1 base; J trimming: 0 bases; junction bases outside the gene matches: 2.

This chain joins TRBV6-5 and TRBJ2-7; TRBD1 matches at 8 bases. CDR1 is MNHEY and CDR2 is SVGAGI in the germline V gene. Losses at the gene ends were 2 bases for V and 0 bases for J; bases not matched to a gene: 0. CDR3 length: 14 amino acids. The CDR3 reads CASSYTGGSYEQYF. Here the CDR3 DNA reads TGTGCCAGCAGTTACACAGGGGGCTCCTACGAGCAGTACTTC.

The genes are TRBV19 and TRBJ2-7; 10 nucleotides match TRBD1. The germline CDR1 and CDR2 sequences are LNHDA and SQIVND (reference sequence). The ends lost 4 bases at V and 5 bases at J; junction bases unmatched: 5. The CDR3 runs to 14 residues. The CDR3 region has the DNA TGTGCCAGTAGTAAAGGGACAGGGGTTAACGAGCAGTACTTC. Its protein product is CASSKGTGVNEQYF.